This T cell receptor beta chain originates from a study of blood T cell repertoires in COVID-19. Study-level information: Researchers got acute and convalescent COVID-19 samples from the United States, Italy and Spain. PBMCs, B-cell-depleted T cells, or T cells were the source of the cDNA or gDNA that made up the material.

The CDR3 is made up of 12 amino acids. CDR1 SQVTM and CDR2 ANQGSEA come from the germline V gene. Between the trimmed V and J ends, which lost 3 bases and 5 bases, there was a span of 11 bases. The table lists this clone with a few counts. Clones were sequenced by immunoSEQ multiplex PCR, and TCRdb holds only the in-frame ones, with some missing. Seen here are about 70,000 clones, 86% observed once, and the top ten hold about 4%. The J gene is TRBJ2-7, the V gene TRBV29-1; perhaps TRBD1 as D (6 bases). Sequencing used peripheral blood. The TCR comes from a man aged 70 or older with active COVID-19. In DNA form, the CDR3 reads TGCAGCGTTGAGGGGGCAAGGGACGAGCAGTACTTC. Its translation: CSVEGARDEQYF.